Below are 29 T cell receptor beta chains sequenced from a single sample in a study of T-cell memory formation after mild COVID-19. TCRdb called the 5' RACE reads again in MiXCR, with one record for every CDR3 protein. The table lists under 550,000 distinct CDR3 sequences, over 15% of them singletons. Sequencing was done on a sample of PBMCs or a T cell subset sorted from them (not recorded which). These TCRs come from a young man who had mild COVID-19 (a few samples of this study predate the infection). Cell type and time point are not known.

This clonotype was detected a few times. As DNA, the CDR3 is TGTGCCAGCAGCTCCGGCCTGACGAGGAATGAGCAGTTCTTC. Its translation: CASSSGLTRNEQFF. The chain joins TRBV7-9 to TRBJ2-1; D unclear. Germline V gene lookup returns CDR1 SEHNR and CDR2 FQNEAQ (reference sequence). V was shortened by 4 bases and J by 7 bases, with 14 bases between the two germline ends. The CDR3 loop spans 14 amino acids.

The chain is built from TRBV11-2 and TRBJ2-7, with D possibly TRBD1 on 7 matching bases. Between the trimmed V and J ends, which lost 6 bases and 1 base, there was a span of 19 bases. Germline CDR1 SGHAT, CDR2 FQNNGV. This CDR3 is built from 16 residues. The CDR3 region is CASRRPGGTKSYEQYF. DNA of the CDR3: TGTGCCAGCAGACGACCAGGGGGGACAAAGTCCTACGAGCAGTACTTC.

In this sample, this clonotype turned up a few times. V and J are TRBV6-2 or TRBV6-3 and TRBJ1-5; no definite D call. The CDR3 is made up of 11 amino acids. The germline V and J ends were trimmed by 6 bases and 10 bases, with 10 bases remaining between them. The germline V gene has CDR1 MNHEY and CDR2 SVGEGT. The CDR3 loop is CASSSKGPQHF. The DNA of the CDR3 is TGTGCCAGCAGCTCCAAAGGTCCCCAGCATTTT.

This clonotype was seen only a few times. The chain combines TRBV10-3 with TRBJ2-5; D perhaps matches TRBD2 (5 bases). The V end was cut by 3 bases, the J end by 5 bases, with 7 bases between. This CDR3 is 12 amino acids long. Per germline, CDR1 ENHRY and CDR2 SYGVKD. The DNA for the CDR3 is TGTGCCATCAGTGAAGGCGGGGAGACCCAGTACTTC. Translation: CAISEGGETQYF.

This sequence joins TRBV29-1 and TRBJ2-5; maybe TRBD1 (5 bases). The V gene's germline CDR1 is SQVTM and CDR2 ANQGSEA. The CDR3 sequence is 12 residues long. Trimming cost V 5 bases and J 5 bases, with 12 bases left between them. The CDR3 protein is CSVSDTSETQYF. The DNA for the CDR3 is TGCAGCGTTTCGGACACGTCGGAGACCCAGTACTTC.

The V gene is TRBV7-9, the J gene TRBJ1-1; possible D gene TRBD1, 5 bases. This CDR3 has 11 residues. Germline V lookup: CDR1 SEHNR, CDR2 FQNEAQ (reference sequence). Trimming stripped 5 bases from V and 9 bases from J, with 10 bases between. The CDR3 DNA follows: TGTGCCAGCAGCCAAGACAGAAAAGCTTTCTTT. It is translated as CASSQDRKAFF.

This clonotype has more than one count but fewer than ten. The CDR3 DNA follows: TGCAGCGGGGACAGGAGCTCCTACGAGCAGTACGTC. Translation gives CSGDRSSYEQYV. The chain has TRBV29-1 and TRBJ2-7; 8 bases match TRBD1. Trimming at V came to 7 bases and at J to 0 bases, leaving 2 bases not matched to a gene. Germline V lookup: CDR1 SQVTM, CDR2 ANQGSEA. There are 12 residues in the CDR3.

This clonotype was counted a few times. The CDR3 DNA is TGTGCCAGCAGTTGGCGGGGCGATGGCTACACCTTC. Its translation is CASSWRGDGYTF. The chain recombines TRBV12-3 or TRBV12-4 with TRBJ1-2; TRBD1 might be the D (5 bases). V lost 4 bases and J 6 bases, leaving 9 bases between the germline ends. The CDR3 sequence is 12 residues long.

This clonotype was detected only a few times. The rearrangement uses TRBV2 and TRBJ2-1; 11 nucleotides line up with TRBD1. CDR1 is SNHLY and CDR2 is FYNNEI in the germline V gene. CDR3 length: 13 residues. Trimming took 7 bases from V and 7 from J; bases not matched to a gene: 3. CDR3 region: CASTGDRGNEQFF. CDR3 coding DNA: TGTGCCAGCACGGGGGACAGGGGGAATGAGCAGTTCTTC. The full variable domain, in which reference TRBV2 and TRBJ2-1 provide the parts outside the CDR3, is EPEVTQTPSHQVTQMGQEVILRCVPISNHLYFYWYRQILGQKVEFLVSFYNNEISEKSEIFDDQFSVERPDGSNFTLKIRSTKLEDSAMYFCASTGDRGNEQFFGPGTRLTVL.

This clonotype was observed at least ten times. The V call is TRBV4-3, the J call TRBJ2-7; TRBD2 is a possible D gene (6 bases). This CDR3 comprises 17 residues. Germline V gives CDR1 LGHNA, CDR2 YSLEER. Trimming removed 0 bases from V and 5 bases from J, with 20 bases in between. As DNA, the CDR3 is TGCGCCAGCAGCCAAGATGCGGGACCCGAATTGGCGGACGAGCAGTACTTC. This encodes CASSQDAGPELADEQYF.

This clonotype was detected many times. The chain joins TRBV7-2 to TRBJ1-5; possible D gene TRBD1, 5 bases. The CDR3 contains 13 residues. V gave up 4 bases and J gave up 7 bases, with 11 bases separating them. Germline V gives CDR1 SGHTA, CDR2 FQGNSA. This chain's CDR3 is CASSYGGEQPQHF. CDR3 bases: TGTGCCAGCAGCTACGGGGGGGAGCAGCCCCAGCATTTT.

Ten or more counts support this clonotype. V and J are TRBV12-3 or TRBV12-4 and TRBJ2-3; 7 bases fit TRBD1. This CDR3 comprises 14 residues. J was trimmed by 2 bases and V by 3 bases; bases with no gene match: 2. The CDR3 is CASSFGTATDTQYF. Written as DNA, the CDR3 is TGTGCCAGCAGTTTTGGGACAGCCACAGATACGCAGTATTTT.

The chain couples TRBV10-3 to TRBJ2-1; 13 bases map to TRBD2. This CDR3 region has 17 residues. Trimming cost V 0 bases and J 8 bases; bases outside gene matches: 7. CDR1 and CDR2 from the germline V gene are ENHRY and SYGVKD. The CDR3 here is CAISESRTSGGWDEQFF. The CDR3 DNA reads as TGTGCCATCAGTGAGTCGAGGACTAGCGGGGGCTGGGATGAGCAGTTCTTC.

This clonotype has just a few counts. The chain combines TRBV6-1 with TRBJ2-7; 7 bases map to TRBD2. Per the germline V gene, CDR1 is MNHNS and CDR2 is SASEGT. The J segment lost 0 bases and the V segment lost 7 bases, leaving 6 bases of the junction unmatched. There are 14 residues in the CDR3. CDR3 region: CASTRGSSSYEQYV. For the CDR3, the DNA is TGTGCCAGCACGCGGGGGTCTAGCTCCTACGAGCAGTACGTC.

V usage is TRBV7-9 and J usage is TRBJ1-2, with 10 bases fitting TRBD1. Germline V gene data show CDR1 as SEHNR and CDR2 as FQNEAQ (reference sequence). Trimming at V came to 5 bases and at J to 7 bases, leaving 10 bases not matched to a gene. The CDR3 sequence is 15 residues long. CDR3 in DNA: TGTGCCAGCAGCGTTCCGGGACAGGGGATGGGTGGCTACACCTTC. Its translation: CASSVPGQGMGGYTF.

The chain uses TRBV7-9 and TRBJ1-2; a possible D gene is TRBD1 (5 bases). This CDR3 is 12 amino acids long. Germline CDR1 SEHNR, CDR2 FQNEAQ (reference sequence). Trimming pared 5 bases from V and 7 bases from J, leaving 11 bases between. CDR3 region: CASSPDKRGYTF. The CDR3 nucleotides are TGTGCCAGCAGCCCGGACAAGCGTGGCTACACCTTC.

The table lists this clonotype with a few counts. This chain links TRBV7-2 with TRBJ2-4, with no clear D. The germline V gene has CDR1 SGHTA and CDR2 FQGNSA. V lost 7 bases and J 0 bases, leaving 10 bases between the germline ends. The CDR3 length is 14 residues. The CDR3 coding sequence is TGTGCCAGCACCGGCCCCGTAGCCAAAAACATTCAGTACTTC. Its protein is CASTGPVAKNIQYF.

This clonotype occurred a few times. The CDR3 loop is CSALGIEEQFF. As DNA, the CDR3 is TGCAGTGCTCTAGGAATCGAGGAGCAGTTCTTC. V gene TRBV20-1 combines with J gene TRBJ2-1; no reliable D call. The CDR3 runs 11 residues. The V gene's germline CDR1 is DFQATT and CDR2 SNEGSKA (reference sequence). V was cut by 5 bases and J by 10 bases, with 12 bases left in between.

J is TRBJ2-7 and V is TRBV20-1; TRBD2 aligns across 11 bases. CDR1 DFQATT and CDR2 SNEGSKA come from the germline V gene (reference sequence). The CDR3 length is 14 residues. V lost 5 bases and J lost 1; bases outside the gene matches: 4. CDR3 nucleotides: TGCAGTGCTGCCAGGACTAGCGGGTCCTACGAGCAGTACTTC. Translation gives CSAARTSGSYEQYF.

This chain links TRBV6-1 with TRBJ2-7; D is unclear. V gave up 7 bases and J gave up 3 bases, with 10 bases separating them. This CDR3 comprises 12 residues. The germline gives CDR1 MNHNS, CDR2 SASEGT. CDR3 nucleotides: TGTGCCAGCACCCTACCTGGCTACGAGCAGTACTTC. As protein: CASTLPGYEQYF.

The chain is built from TRBV18 and TRBJ1-5; perhaps TRBD1 as D (5 bases). This CDR3 has 13 residues. Per germline, CDR1 KGHSH and CDR2 LQKENI. Trimming shortened V by 6 bases and J by 7 bases, and 13 bases separated the two germline ends. This CDR3 is CASSRGEDQPQHF. The CDR3 nucleotides are TGTGCCAGCTCCCGGGGGGAGGACCAGCCCCAGCATTTT.

The chain uses TRBV11-2 and TRBJ2-3, with D tentatively TRBD1 (5 bases). The CDR3 has 12 residues. Germline values: CDR1 SGHAT, CDR2 FQNNGV. V lost 6 bases to trimming and J lost 9 bases, with 13 bases between them. The CDR3 region is CASRYRTHTQYF. CDR3 nucleotide sequence: TGTGCCAGCAGATACAGGACCCACACGCAGTATTTT.

The sample holds a few counts of this clonotype. The J gene is TRBJ2-3, the V gene TRBV6-5; D is perhaps TRBD1 (6 bases). The V end was cut by 1 base, the J end by 14 bases, with 19 bases between. The CDR3 has 14 amino acids. Germline V CDR1 and CDR2: MNHEY, SVGAGI. The CDR3 reads CASSYWKKDSMLYF. Written as DNA, the CDR3 is TGTGCCAGCAGTTACTGGAAGAAGGACAGTATGTTGTATTTT.

V and J are TRBV7-2 and TRBJ2-7; D not resolved. Trimming left V 5 bases short and J 1 base short, with 9 bases between. The CDR3 runs 13 residues. The germline CDR1 and CDR2 sequences are SGHTA and FQGNSA. CDR3 coding DNA: TGTGCCAGCAGCACGACCCTTTCCTACGAGCAGTACTTC. Amino acid sequence: CASSTTLSYEQYF.

This clonotype was seen only a few times. The chain uses TRBV20-1 and TRBJ1-5; tentative D call: TRBD1 (5 bases). V lost 5 bases and J lost 0, with 8 bases in between. The CDR3 has 13 amino acids. Germline V gene data show CDR1 as DFQATT and CDR2 as SNEGSKA (reference sequence). The CDR3: CSALGDSNQPQHF. CDR3 sequence (DNA): TGCAGTGCTTTGGGGGATAGCAATCAGCCCCAGCATTTT.

This chain uses TRBV5-1 with TRBJ2-4; 9 bases align to TRBD2. The CDR3 spans 14 residues. V gave up 4 bases and J gave up 8 bases; unmatched junction bases: 7. Germline V lookup: CDR1 SGHRS, CDR2 YFSETQ. This CDR3 reads CASSTERGEHIQYF. In DNA, the CDR3 is TGCGCCAGCAGCACGGAGCGGGGGGAACACATTCAGTACTTC.

In its sample, this clonotype was seen a few times. The V call is TRBV4-2, the J call TRBJ2-5, with 9 bases identical to TRBD2. The CDR3 contains 16 residues. With 1 base clipped from V and 2 bases from J, the junction kept 5 bases outside the gene matches. Germline-derived CDR1 and CDR2 are LGHNA and YNFKEQ. In nucleotides, the CDR3 is TGTGCCAGCAGCCAAGCCGCGACTAGCGGTCAAGAGACCCAGTACTTC. This gives the protein CASSQAATSGQETQYF.

V gene TRBV28 combines with J gene TRBJ1-3, with 8 bases matching TRBD1. V lost 6 bases and J lost 4; bases outside the gene matches: 8. Per germline, CDR1 MDHEN and CDR2 SYDVKM. The CDR3 has 15 amino acids. The CDR3 region has the DNA TGTGCCAGCAGACCGACAGGGGCGGCGGGAAACACCATATATTTT. It is translated as CASRPTGAAGNTIYF.

This clonotype was detected only a few times. The gene calls are TRBV2 and TRBJ2-3; the match to TRBD2 covers 11 bases. The CDR3 has 16 residues. The V and J ends lost 5 bases and 4 bases, in that order; junction bases with no gene match: 8. CDR1 is SNHLY, CDR2 FYNNEI, per germline. The CDR3 DNA is TGTGCCAGCAGTTTTTATAGCGGGGGGGCAGCAGATACGCAGTATTTT. Protein: CASSFYSGGAADTQYF.